Shown below are 27 T cell receptor beta chains from a single sample sequenced in a study of blood T cell repertoires in COVID-19. Method: immunoSEQ multiplex PCR; TCRdb's copy keeps in-frame clones and lacks some. Among 200,000 to 300,000 clones listed, about 81% were seen once. The source material was peripheral blood. The receptors were sampled from a woman in her sixties with active or convalescent COVID-19.

This clone has just one count. The chain links TRBV6-5 to TRBJ2-7, with a weak D call TRBD1 (5 bases). The germline V gene has CDR1 MNHEY and CDR2 SVGAGI. V lost 6 bases, J lost 0 bases, and 12 bases lay in between. This CDR3 is 14 amino acids long. The CDR3 DNA is TGTGCCAGCAGCTGGACACCGAGCTCCTACGAGCAGTACTTC. Encoded protein: CASSWTPSSYEQYF.

The chain joins TRBV24-1 to TRBJ2-3, with 7 bases aligning to TRBD2. The CDR3 is 15 amino acids. Germline assignment: CDR1 KGHDR and CDR2 SFDVKD. Trimming took 4 bases from V and 0 from J; bases not matched to a gene: 3. CDR3 coding DNA: TGTGCCACCAGTGAGGGGGGGACCAGCACAGATACGCAGTATTTT. Translation gives CATSEGGTSTDTQYF.

The chain carries TRBV27 and TRBJ1-5; TRBD1 matches at 7 bases. Per germline, CDR1 MNHEY and CDR2 SMNVEV (reference sequence). V trimming: 6 bases; J trimming: 2 bases; junction bases outside the gene matches: 10. The CDR3 runs 16 residues. The CDR3: CASRVNRGIGNQPQHF. DNA of the CDR3: TGTGCCAGCAGGGTAAACAGGGGAATAGGCAATCAGCCCCAGCATTTT.

This chain joins TRBV27 and TRBJ1-2; D is perhaps TRBD1 (5 bases). Germline values: CDR1 MNHEY, CDR2 SMNVEV (reference sequence). With 0 bases removed from V and 4 bases from J, the gap between germline ends came to 9 bases. The CDR3 covers 14 residues. CDR3 sequence (DNA): TGTGCCAGCAGTTTATCGGGGGGTGGCTATGGCTACACCTTC. Translation gives CASSLSGGGYGYTF.

The CDR3 sequence is CASTLTATGGRGYGYTF. In DNA form, the CDR3 reads TGTGCCAGTACCCTCACCGCAACAGGGGGCAGGGGATATGGCTACACCTTC. This chain uses TRBV19 with TRBJ1-2; 9 bases line up with TRBD1. Unmatched junction bases numbered 17, after V lost 7 bases and J lost 5 bases. The CDR3 consists of 17 residues. Germline-derived CDR1 and CDR2 are LNHDA and SQIVND (reference sequence).

The gene calls are TRBV6-5 and TRBJ1-2, with D possibly matching TRBD1 (5 bases). Per the germline V gene, CDR1 is MNHEY and CDR2 is SVGAGI. The CDR3 is made up of 14 amino acids. Between the trimmed V and J ends, which lost 8 bases and 0 bases, there was a span of 13 bases. CDR3 loop: CASGATVANYGYTF. The CDR3 coding sequence is TGTGCCAGCGGCGCGACAGTGGCTAACTATGGCTACACCTTC.

This clone appeared once. The J gene is TRBJ1-5, the V gene TRBV10-3; weak D call: TRBD1 (5 bases). Between the trimmed V and J ends, which lost 2 bases and 4 bases, there was a span of 18 bases. CDR3 length: 17 residues. Germline CDR1 ENHRY, CDR2 SYGVKD. In DNA, the CDR3 is TGTGCCATCAGTGAGAGGGGCGGGATGGCAGGGAATCAGCCCCAGCATTTT. Its translation is CAISERGGMAGNQPQHF.

V is TRBV19 and J is TRBJ1-4, with 8 bases matching TRBD1. The CDR3 spans 14 residues. The germline CDR1 and CDR2 sequences are LNHDA and SQIVND (reference sequence). Trimming cost V 7 bases and J 7 bases; bases outside gene matches: 8. The DNA of the CDR3 is TGTGCCAGTACCGACAGGGGTCGAGGTGAAAAACTGTTTTTT. Encoded protein: CASTDRGRGEKLFF.

V gene TRBV10-1 combines with J gene TRBJ2-2; no clear D. The germline V gene has CDR1 WNHNN and CDR2 SYGVQD (reference sequence). This CDR3 has 13 residues. The V end was cut by 3 bases, the J end by 4 bases, with 6 bases between. The CDR3: CASSEPGTGELFF. The CDR3, as DNA: TGCGCCAGCAGTGAACCCGGCACCGGGGAGCTGTTTTTT.

CDR3 in DNA: TGTGCCAGCAGCCCAGGGACAGGGATTGAAAAACTGTTTTTT. Translation: CASSPGTGIEKLFF. The chain joins TRBV11-2 to TRBJ1-4, with 9 bases fitting TRBD1. Germline values: CDR1 SGHAT, CDR2 FQNNGV. CDR3 length: 14 amino acids. The trim removed 5 bases at V and 7 bases at J, leaving 5 bases unmatched.

V and J are TRBV29-1 and TRBJ2-2, with a possible D match to TRBD2 (5 bases). The CDR3 is 12 residues long. Trimming left V 7 bases short and J 5 bases short, with 11 bases between. In germline, CDR1 is SQVTM, CDR2 ANQGSEA. The CDR3 region has the DNA TGCAGCGGACACCGGGAAACCGGGGAGCTGTTTTTT. As protein: CSGHRETGELFF.

The count of this clone is one. In DNA form, the CDR3 reads TGTGCCACCAGTGATCGAGGTTACGAGCAGTACTTC. This gives the protein CATSDRGYEQYF. The chain links TRBV24-1 to TRBJ2-7; D is undetermined. Per germline, CDR1 KGHDR and CDR2 SFDVKD. CDR3 length: 12 amino acids. V was pared by 3 bases and J by 4 bases, with 6 bases between.

The rearrangement uses TRBV19 and TRBJ1-5; no clear D. The V end was cut by 2 bases, the J end by 0 bases, with 8 bases between. The CDR3 is made up of 15 amino acids. Germline V gene lookup returns CDR1 LNHDA and CDR2 SQIVND (reference sequence). DNA of the CDR3: TGTGCCAGTAGTATAATCGGGGATAGCAATCAGCCCCAGCATTTT. Protein: CASSIIGDSNQPQHF.

This chain joins TRBV6-2 or TRBV6-3 and TRBJ2-7; 14 nucleotides align to TRBD2. Germline CDR1 reads MNHEY; CDR2 reads SVGEGT. This CDR3 has 15 residues. The ends lost 4 bases at V and 6 bases at J; junction bases unmatched: 5. As DNA, the CDR3 is TGTGCCAGCAGTTGGCGACTAGCGGGGGGGCGCGAGCAGTACTTC. This encodes CASSWRLAGGREQYF.

The chain uses TRBV18 and TRBJ1-2; 9 bases match TRBD1. This CDR3 is built from 18 residues. Germline values: CDR1 KGHSH, CDR2 LQKENI. With 3 bases clipped from V and 6 bases from J, the junction kept 17 bases outside the gene matches. The CDR3 DNA reads as TGTGCCAGCTCACCTCCGGGACAGGGTGCTATTGGTGGGGATGGCTACACCTTC. It encodes CASSPPGQGAIGGDGYTF. Full variable domain (rest looked up from reference TRBV18 and TRBJ1-2): NAGVMQNPRHLVRRRGQEARLRCSPMKGHSHVYWYRQLPEEGLKFMVYLQKENIIDESGMPKERFSAEFPKEGPSILRIQQVVRGDSAAYFCASSPPGQGAIGGDGYTFGSGTRLTVV.

The genes are TRBV19 and TRBJ1-5; D possibly corresponds to TRBD1 (5 bases). Trimming took off 5 bases at V and 5 bases at J, with 10 bases between the two ends. The CDR3 sequence is 13 residues long. Germline values: CDR1 LNHDA, CDR2 SQIVND (reference sequence). CDR3 protein: CASSGAQDQPQHF. Written as DNA, the CDR3 is TGTGCCAGTAGTGGGGCCCAGGATCAGCCCCAGCATTTT.

The V call is TRBV5-4, the J call TRBJ2-3, with D unresolved. CDR1 SGHNT and CDR2 YYREEE come from the germline V gene (reference sequence). V was trimmed by 1 base and J by 2 bases, leaving 5 bases between them. The CDR3 covers 13 residues. DNA of the CDR3: TGTGCCAGCAGCTTGTATCCCACAGATACGCAGTATTTT. It codes for CASSLYPTDTQYF.

A single count supports this clone. The chain combines TRBV7-6 with TRBJ1-6; D not resolved. Germline CDR1 SGHVS, CDR2 FNYEAQ. V gave up 5 bases and J gave up 4 bases, with 15 bases separating them. The CDR3 loop spans 16 amino acids. The CDR3 spells CASSPAAGGYNSPLHF. CDR3 in DNA: TGTGCCAGCAGCCCCGCGGCAGGCGGGTATAATTCACCCCTCCACTTT.

This clone has a handful of counts. The chain has TRBV6-1 and TRBJ2-1; unclear D gene. The CDR3 contains 15 residues. Germline CDR1 is MNHNS and CDR2 is SASEGT. The germline V and J ends were trimmed by 2 bases and 0 bases, with 8 bases remaining between them. Here the CDR3 DNA reads TGTGCCAGCAGTGAACTGGGCAGCTCCTACAATGAGCAGTTCTTC. Translating it yields CASSELGSSYNEQFF.

This clone was seen more than once but under ten times. The V gene is TRBV5-1, the J gene TRBJ2-3, with 9 nucleotides matching TRBD2. Per the germline V gene, CDR1 is SGHRS and CDR2 is YFSETQ. Germline trimming cut 4 bases from V and 6 bases from J; bases unmatched to any gene: 6. This CDR3 has 14 amino acids. CDR3 nucleotides: TGCGCCAGCAGCCCGGGACTAGCCAGGGATACGCAGTATTTT. Amino acid sequence: CASSPGLARDTQYF.

The CDR3: CASSPNRPTLGGPTEAFF. The CDR3 bases are TGTGCCAGCTCACCAAACCGGCCTACACTGGGGGGGCCCACTGAAGCTTTCTTT. This chain links TRBV18 with TRBJ1-1; possibly TRBD1 for D (6 bases). Germline V gene lookup returns CDR1 KGHSH and CDR2 LQKENI. This CDR3 region has 18 residues. Trimming left V 2 bases short and J 4 bases short, with 23 bases between.

The chain joins TRBV6-6 to TRBJ1-6; a possible D gene is TRBD1 (6 bases). V lost 5 bases to trimming and J lost 10 bases, with 15 bases between them. The CDR3 loop spans 14 amino acids. CDR1 is MNHNY and CDR2 is SVGAGI in the germline V gene (reference sequence). The CDR3 loop reads CASSLGGDGSPLHF. Written as DNA, the CDR3 is TGTGCCAGCAGTCTAGGGGGGGACGGGTCACCCCTCCACTTT.

The chain carries TRBV5-4 and TRBJ2-5, with D possibly matching TRBD1 (6 bases). This CDR3 comprises 14 residues. The V gene's germline CDR1 is SGHNT and CDR2 YYREEE (reference sequence). V lost 2 bases and J lost 1, with 9 bases in between. Here the CDR3 DNA reads TGTGCCAGCAGCTTTGGGGGCCCCCAAGAGACCCAGTACTTC. Protein: CASSFGGPQETQYF. The full variable domain, its missing parts supplied by reference TRBV5-4 and TRBJ2-5, is ETGVTQSPTHLIKTRGQQVTLRCSSQSGHNTVSWYQQALGQGPQFIFQYYREEENGRGNFPPRFSGLQFPNYSSELNVNALELDDSALYLCASSFGGPQETQYFGPGTRLLVL.

The J gene is TRBJ1-1, the V gene TRBV6-6; 8 bases are shared with TRBD1. After removal of 4 bases from V and 1 base from J, the junction contained 5 bases not matched to a gene. The CDR3 contains 15 residues. The V gene's germline CDR1 is MNHNY and CDR2 SVGAGI (reference sequence). CDR3 loop: CASSFDRGRNTEAFF. The CDR3 DNA is TGTGCCAGCAGTTTCGACAGGGGACGGAACACTGAAGCTTTCTTT.

This chain uses TRBV5-5 with TRBJ1-1, with D maybe TRBD1 (5 bases). Deletions cut 4 bases from V and 4 bases from J, with 11 bases between. Germline loops: CDR1 SGHKS, CDR2 YYEKEE (reference sequence). The CDR3 is made up of 13 amino acids. CDR3 amino acids: CASSVQGATEAFF. The CDR3 DNA sequence: TGTGCCAGCAGCGTCCAGGGTGCCACTGAAGCTTTCTTT.

In its sample, this clone was seen once. The chain employs TRBV2 and TRBJ1-2, with a possible D match to TRBD1 (6 bases). Deletions cut 2 bases from V and 4 bases from J, with 11 bases between. Germline V gives CDR1 SNHLY, CDR2 FYNNEI. This CDR3 is 14 amino acids long. The CDR3 DNA reads as TGTGCCAGCAGTGAATTCATAGGGGGCTATGGCTACACCTTC. Protein product: CASSEFIGGYGYTF.

This sequence joins TRBV6-6 and TRBJ2-7; 9 bases line up with TRBD1. The CDR3 length is 15 residues. V dropped 0 bases and J dropped 6; count of bases not matched to a gene: 6. Germline V gene data show CDR1 as MNHNY and CDR2 as SVGAGI (reference sequence). The CDR3 sequence is CASSYSLQGAGEQYF. In nucleotides, the CDR3 is TGTGCCAGCAGTTACTCCCTACAGGGGGCGGGCGAGCAGTACTTC.